One and the same sample provided the 14 T cell receptor beta chains below, sequenced in a study of PD-1 blockade in classical Hodgkin lymphoma. Sequencing was performed with immunoSEQ multiplex PCR; in TCRdb, only in-frame clones are kept and a portion is missing. The table has about 36,000 clones, around 70% seen once. All patients experienced relapse after autologous stem cell transplantation, and brentuximab vedotin exposure was variable. This sample comprised peripheral blood mononuclear cells (PBMCs), obtained before the second cycle of nivolumab. Receptors were obtained from a human donor with classical Hodgkin lymphoma.

The V gene is TRBV10-3, the J gene TRBJ2-2; D is ambiguous. The CDR3 has 17 residues. Germline CDR1 and CDR2: ENHRY and SYGVKD. Trimming took off 3 bases at V and 0 bases at J, with 14 bases between the two ends. The CDR3 sequence: CAISDVVAVSNTGELFF. CDR3 DNA sequence: TGTGCCATCAGTGATGTAGTGGCGGTTTCGAACACCGGGGAGCTGTTTTTT.

This chain uses TRBV11-2 with TRBJ2-7; D might be TRBD1 (5 bases). Trimming left V 3 bases short and J 3 bases short, with 15 bases between. Germline values: CDR1 SGHAT, CDR2 FQNNGV. The CDR3 runs to 15 residues. The CDR3 loop is CASSFSIRADYEQYF. DNA of the CDR3: TGTGCCAGCAGCTTCTCGATCAGGGCAGACTACGAGCAGTACTTC.

V usage is TRBV7-7 and J usage is TRBJ2-1; the D is unclear. The CDR3 contains 15 residues. Trimming pared 3 bases from V and 7 bases from J, leaving 16 bases between. Germline CDR1 and CDR2: SSHAT and FNYEAQ (reference sequence). The CDR3 loop is CASSFSPEQVNEQFF. The CDR3 DNA is TGTGCCAGCAGCTTCTCCCCTGAGCAAGTAAATGAGCAGTTCTTC.

The J gene is TRBJ2-3, the V gene TRBV15; D is unresolved. The CDR3 has 13 amino acids. Per the germline V gene, CDR1 is LNHNV and CDR2 is YYDKDF (reference sequence). The V and J ends lost 3 bases and 0 bases respectively, with 4 bases between them. CDR3 bases: TGTGCCACCAGCAGCCTTAGCACAGATACGCAGTATTTT. Translating gives CATSSLSTDTQYF.

The DNA of the CDR3 is TGTGCCAGCAGCCCGGGACAGAGGACCTACGAGCAGTACTTC. Translated: CASSPGQRTYEQYF. The gene calls are TRBV6-5 and TRBJ2-7, with TRBD1 matching over 7 bases. V shed 6 bases, J shed 2 bases, and the junction held 7 bases outside the gene matches. Germline V CDR1 and CDR2: MNHEY, SVGAGI. The CDR3 is 14 residues long.

The chain has TRBV6-5 and TRBJ2-4; D is undetermined. With 0 bases removed from V and 12 bases from J, the gap between germline ends came to 6 bases. The CDR3 extends over 11 amino acids. Germline lookup yields CDR1 MNHEY and CDR2 SVGAGI. CDR3 sequence reads: CASSYSGNQYF. DNA for the CDR3: TGTGCCAGCAGTTACTCAGGGAATCAGTACTTC.

This clone was observed a few times. V and J are TRBV27 and TRBJ1-4; a weak D match, TRBD1 (6 bases). V lost 5 bases to trimming and J lost 7 bases, with 11 bases between them. There are 13 residues in the CDR3. CDR1 and CDR2 from the germline V gene are MNHEY and SMNVEV (reference sequence). CDR3 amino acids: CASSEEGGEKLFF. Here the CDR3 DNA reads TGTGCCAGCAGTGAGGAGGGGGGTGAAAAACTGTTTTTT.

The rearrangement joins TRBV19 to TRBJ2-1, with a weak D call TRBD1 (7 bases). Germline V gives CDR1 LNHDA, CDR2 SQIVND (reference sequence). Between the trimmed V and J ends, which lost 10 bases and 9 bases, there was a span of 25 bases. The CDR3 totals 15 residues. CDR3 sequence (DNA): TGTGCCACCAAGGTGGGAGGACAGGACGTCGGTGAGCAGTTCTTC. It encodes CATKVGGQDVGEQFF. The variable domain in full, with the rest retrieved from reference TRBV19 and TRBJ2-1, is DGGITQSPKYLFRKEGQNVTLSCEQNLNHDAMYWYRQDPGQGLRLIYYSQIVNDFQKGDIAEGYSVSREKKESFPLTVTSAQKNPTAFYLCATKVGGQDVGEQFFGPGTRLTVL.

The V gene is TRBV28, the J gene TRBJ2-1; no reliable D call. The V gene's germline CDR1 is MDHEN and CDR2 SYDVKM. The CDR3 contains 15 residues. The V end lost 3 bases, the J end lost 0 bases, and 9 bases lay between the germline ends. CDR3 DNA sequence: TGTGCCAGCAGTTTGTCCGGAACCTCCTACAATGAGCAGTTCTTC. The encoded protein is CASSLSGTSYNEQFF.

This chain uses TRBV18 with TRBJ1-1; D unresolved. The V gene lost 3 bases and the J gene lost 1 base, with 9 bases spanning the gap. Germline V gives CDR1 KGHSH, CDR2 LQKENI. This CDR3 is 14 amino acids long. The DNA for the CDR3 is TGTGCCAGCTCACCCCTCGGTCGGAACACTGAAGCTTTCTTT. This sequence encodes CASSPLGRNTEAFF.

The chain carries TRBV28 and TRBJ1-5; 7 bases agree with TRBD1. The V and J ends lost 8 bases and 0 bases, in that order; junction bases with no gene match: 4. This CDR3 is built from 14 residues. The V gene's germline CDR1 is MDHEN and CDR2 SYDVKM. CDR3 sequence reads: CASGQDYSNQPQHF. The CDR3 nucleotides are TGTGCCAGCGGACAGGATTATAGCAATCAGCCCCAGCATTTT.

A note on this clone: Other DNA sequences of this sample code for an identical CDR3. The chain joins TRBV19 to TRBJ1-1, with 9 bases lining up with TRBD1. V lost 6 bases and J lost 5; bases outside the gene matches: 1. Germline V gene lookup returns CDR1 LNHDA and CDR2 SQIVND (reference sequence). The CDR3 spans 12 residues. CDR3 DNA sequence: TGTGCCAGTAGGACAGGGGGGACTGAAGCTTTCTTT. It codes for CASRTGGTEAFF. The variable domain in full, with the rest retrieved from reference TRBV19 and TRBJ1-1, is DGGITQSPKYLFRKEGQNVTLSCEQNLNHDAMYWYRQDPGQGLRLIYYSQIVNDFQKGDIAEGYSVSREKKESFPLTVTSAQKNPTAFYLCASRTGGTEAFFGQGTRLTVV.

This clone occurred a few times. This rearrangement joins TRBV19 to TRBJ2-5; no definite D call. V lost 7 bases and J 4 bases, leaving 19 bases between the germline ends. The CDR3 has 15 amino acids. The germline V gene has CDR1 LNHDA and CDR2 SQIVND (reference sequence). CDR3 nucleotides: TGTGCCAGTATGGACCTACTCAAGCGTGGAGAGACCCAGTACTTC. Translated, it gives CASMDLLKRGETQYF.

This chain uses TRBV27 with TRBJ2-2, with 9 positions matching TRBD2. After removal of 7 bases from V and 4 bases from J, the junction contained 7 bases not matched to a gene. The CDR3 totals 15 residues. Looked up from germline, CDR1 is MNHEY and CDR2 is SMNVEV (reference sequence). CDR3 protein: CASKRIAGATGELFF. In DNA form, the CDR3 reads TGTGCCAGCAAAAGAATAGCGGGAGCCACCGGGGAGCTGTTTTTT.